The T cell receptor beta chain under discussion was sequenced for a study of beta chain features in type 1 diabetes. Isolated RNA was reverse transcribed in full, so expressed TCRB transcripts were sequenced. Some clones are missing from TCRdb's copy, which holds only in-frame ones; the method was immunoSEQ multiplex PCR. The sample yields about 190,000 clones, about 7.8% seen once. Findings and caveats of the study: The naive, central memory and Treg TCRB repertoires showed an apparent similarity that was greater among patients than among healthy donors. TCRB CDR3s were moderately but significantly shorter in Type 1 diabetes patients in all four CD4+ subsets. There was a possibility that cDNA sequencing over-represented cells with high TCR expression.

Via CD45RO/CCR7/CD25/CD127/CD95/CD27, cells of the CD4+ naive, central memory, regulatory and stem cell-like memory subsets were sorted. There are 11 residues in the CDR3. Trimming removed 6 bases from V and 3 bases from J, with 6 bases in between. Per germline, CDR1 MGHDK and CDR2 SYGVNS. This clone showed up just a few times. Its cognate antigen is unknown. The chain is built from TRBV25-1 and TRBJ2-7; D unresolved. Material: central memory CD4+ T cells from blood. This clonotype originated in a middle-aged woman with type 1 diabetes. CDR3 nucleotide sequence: TGTGCCAGCAGAACTCACTACGAGCAGTACTTC. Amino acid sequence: CASRTHYEQYF.